This record looks at one TCR beta chain sequence and its context. The antigen is undetermined. Germline V gene data show CDR1 as GTSNPN and CDR2 as SVGIG (reference sequence). V lost 3 bases and J lost 0, with 12 bases in between. The length of the CDR3 is 15 residues. TCRdb's table, derived via immunoSEQ multiplex PCR, lists solely in-frame clones and lacks some. The sample carries around 59,000 clones, 89% recorded once. The sample is drawn from a study of T cell responses to AZD1222 COVID-19 vaccine. Broader study findings: After the peak T cell response, and only then, were repertoires sampled.

The rearrangement joins TRBV30 to TRBJ1-5; D is perhaps TRBD1 (5 bases). Here the sequenced sample was peripheral blood, taken 28 days after the second AZD1222 dose. The origin of this receptor is an adult who received the AZD1222 COVID-19 vaccine. The CDR3 bases are TGTGCCTGGAGACCGGGACGGTATAGCAATCAGCCCCAGCATTTT. It encodes CAWRPGRYSNQPQHF.